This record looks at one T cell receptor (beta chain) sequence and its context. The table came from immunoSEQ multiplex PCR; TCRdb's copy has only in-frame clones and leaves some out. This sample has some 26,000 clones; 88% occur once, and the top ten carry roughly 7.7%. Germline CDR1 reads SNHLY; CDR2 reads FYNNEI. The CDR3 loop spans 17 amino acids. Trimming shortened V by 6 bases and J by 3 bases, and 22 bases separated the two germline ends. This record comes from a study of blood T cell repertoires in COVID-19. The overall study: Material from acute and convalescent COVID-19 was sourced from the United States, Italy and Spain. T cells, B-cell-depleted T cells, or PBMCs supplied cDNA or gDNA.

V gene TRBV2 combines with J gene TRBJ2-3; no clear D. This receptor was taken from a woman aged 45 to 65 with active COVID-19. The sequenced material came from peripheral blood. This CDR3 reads CASSEPRVAQGTDTQYF. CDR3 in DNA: TGTGCCAGCAGCGAACCCCGAGTAGCCCAAGGAACAGATACGCAGTATTTT.